Below, one T cell receptor (beta chain) is given with its context. These data originate in a study of blood T cell repertoires in COVID-19. Across the whole study: Collection of acute and convalescent COVID-19 samples took place in the United States, Italy and Spain. Nucleic acid was either cDNA or gDNA, and it came from T cells, B-cell-depleted T cells, or PBMCs.

Assay used: immunoSEQ multiplex PCR; TCRdb lists only in-frame clones, some missing. This sample has 340,000 or so clones, with 65% to 90% found just once. Enrollees, about 18 to 89 years old, lived in 24 US areas. Germline lookup yields CDR1 MNHEY and CDR2 SVGAGI. The CDR3 runs 14 residues. V dropped 6 bases and J dropped 2 bases, with 11 bases sitting between them. The chain is built from TRBV6-5 and TRBJ1-5; tentatively, D is TRBD1 (6 bases). The source material was PBMCs or T cells enriched from blood (not recorded which). The receptor comes from a woman in her thirties or forties with acute COVID-19. CDR3 sequence reads: CASRRNRGNQPQHF. In DNA, the CDR3 is TGTGCCAGCAGGCGAAACAGGGGCAATCAGCCCCAGCATTTT.